The 31 T cell receptor beta chains presented below share a single source sample, sequenced in a study of T cells in Graves' hyperthyroidism and ophthalmopathy. TCR beta CDR3 regions were amplified from RNA. The study used the HTBI primer set for a first-round RT-PCR of the TCR CDR3. TCRdb processed the multiplex PCR reads anew with MiXCR; each CDR3 protein has one entry. The repertoire holds 600,000 or so distinct CDR3 sequences, with roughly 15% as singletons. The sequenced sample consisted of blood. The receptors originated from a woman aged 25 to 45 with Graves' hyperthyroidism.

The V gene is TRBV20-1, the J gene TRBJ2-7; weak D call: TRBD2 (6 bases). Germline CDR1 is DFQATT and CDR2 is SNEGSKA (reference sequence). The CDR3 extends over 14 amino acids. Trimming stripped 5 bases from V and 1 base from J, with 15 bases between. For the CDR3, the DNA is TGCAGTGCTTACTATAGCGGATTATCCTACGAGCAGTACTTC. This gives the protein CSAYYSGLSYEQYF.

This chain connects TRBV6-1 to TRBJ1-6; 7 bases match TRBD1. With 6 bases clipped from V and 5 bases from J, the junction kept 7 bases outside the gene matches. The germline gives CDR1 MNHNS, CDR2 SASEGT. The CDR3 has 15 amino acids. The CDR3 reads CASRAGTVNNSPLHF. The CDR3 DNA is TGTGCCAGCAGAGCCGGGACAGTTAATAATTCACCCCTCCACTTT.

This clonotype was seen many times. The rearrangement links TRBV2 to TRBJ2-1, with 8 bases aligning to TRBD2. The germline CDR1 and CDR2 sequences are SNHLY and FYNNEI. This CDR3 comprises 12 residues. Trimming took 10 bases from V and 3 from J; bases not matched to a gene: 2. The chain's CDR3 is CATGGNYNEQFF. In DNA form, the CDR3 reads TGTGCCACGGGGGGGAACTACAATGAGCAGTTCTTC.

This clonotype was seen repeatedly, ten times or more. This rearrangement joins TRBV11-3 to TRBJ2-5; D call uncertain. Germline values: CDR1 SGHNT, CDR2 YENEEA. The CDR3 has 13 residues. Trimming took off 0 bases at V and 3 bases at J, with 5 bases between the two ends. In DNA, the CDR3 is TGTGCCAGCAGCTTAGATGGCAAAGAGACCCAGTACTTC. This sequence encodes CASSLDGKETQYF.

This clonotype was seen ten or more times. The V gene is TRBV30, the J gene TRBJ1-1; D is perhaps TRBD1 (5 bases). This CDR3 has 12 residues. Trimming removed 2 bases at V and 6 bases at J, with 10 bases between. Germline assignment: CDR1 GTSNPN and CDR2 SVGIG (reference sequence). The CDR3: CAWSPQGAEAFF. In nucleotides, the CDR3 is TGTGCCTGGAGTCCACAAGGGGCTGAAGCTTTCTTT.

Ten or more counts support this clonotype. V is TRBV2 and J is TRBJ2-1, with 12 bases fitting TRBD2. V lost 5 bases and J lost 9; bases outside the gene matches: 5. This CDR3 is 14 amino acids long. CDR1 and CDR2 from the germline V gene are SNHLY and FYNNEI. The CDR3 region is CASSRLAGVIEQFF. The CDR3 DNA is TGTGCCAGCAGTAGACTAGCGGGAGTGATTGAGCAGTTCTTC. Full variable domain (remainder filled in from reference TRBV2 and TRBJ2-1): EPEVTQTPSHQVTQMGQEVILRCVPISNHLYFYWYRQILGQKVEFLVSFYNNEISEKSEIFDDQFSVERPDGSNFTLKIRSTKLEDSAMYFCASSRLAGVIEQFFGPGTRLTVL.

This clonotype was seen repeatedly, ten times or more. The J gene is TRBJ2-7, the V gene TRBV11-2, with TRBD1 matching 9 bases. The CDR3 is 15 residues long. Germline V gives CDR1 SGHAT, CDR2 FQNNGV. The V and J ends lost 5 bases and 3 bases, in that order; junction bases with no gene match: 8. The CDR3 nucleotides are TGTGCCAGCAGCGCCTCCGGGACAGGGCTCTACGAGCAGTACTTC. It yields the protein CASSASGTGLYEQYF.

The chain links TRBV25-1 to TRBJ1-1, with TRBD1 matching 12 bases. Germline V gene lookup returns CDR1 MGHDK and CDR2 SYGVNS. This CDR3 has 18 residues. V shed 2 bases and J 5 bases; nucleotides not matched to a gene: 12. CDR3: CASSEQSRDRGPETEAFF. The CDR3 DNA reads TGTGCCAGCAGTGAACAAAGCCGGGACAGGGGGCCGGAGACTGAAGCTTTCTTT.

This clonotype has ten or more counts. The V and J genes are TRBV6-1 and TRBJ2-5; the match to TRBD2 covers 11 bases. Germline V gives CDR1 MNHNS, CDR2 SASEGT. V lost 7 bases and J lost 2; bases outside the gene matches: 9. The CDR3 is made up of 16 amino acids. The DNA of the CDR3 is TGTGCCAGCAATAATCTAGCGGGAGGAGGACAAGAGACCCAGTACTTC. Translated, it gives CASNNLAGGGQETQYF.

This clonotype came up many times. This sequence joins TRBV6-1 and TRBJ1-1, with a tentative D call TRBD1 (5 bases). The CDR3 extends over 13 amino acids. V was pared by 7 bases and J by 0 bases, with 9 bases between. Germline-derived CDR1 and CDR2 are MNHNS and SASEGT. CDR3 in DNA: TGTGCCAGCAAGCGGGGACTGAACACTGAAGCTTTCTTT. Residues: CASKRGLNTEAFF.

This clonotype has a count of ten or more. This chain joins TRBV2 and TRBJ2-1, with 10 bases aligning to TRBD2. Germline-derived CDR1 and CDR2 are SNHLY and FYNNEI. The length of the CDR3 is 14 residues. Trimming removed 6 bases from V and 4 bases from J; junction bases left unmatched: 3. CDR3 loop: CASRAGGGYNEQFF. CDR3 DNA sequence: TGTGCCAGCAGAGCGGGAGGGGGATACAATGAGCAGTTCTTC.

The gene calls are TRBV20-1 and TRBJ2-7; 12 bases match TRBD2. Germline V gene lookup returns CDR1 DFQATT and CDR2 SNEGSKA (reference sequence). The CDR3 covers 15 residues. The J segment lost 6 bases and the V segment lost 6 bases, leaving 12 bases of the junction unmatched. CDR3 protein: CSAQPTSGRLGEQYF. The CDR3, as DNA: TGCAGTGCCCAACCGACTAGCGGGAGACTGGGCGAGCAGTACTTC.

This chain joins TRBV28 and TRBJ2-7; 11 nucleotides agree with TRBD2. The junction had 9 bases not matched to a gene; V was cut back by 4 bases and J by 4 bases. This CDR3 region has 16 residues. Germline CDR1 is MDHEN and CDR2 is SYDVKM. The CDR3: CASSSTGTSGLYEQYF. As DNA, the CDR3 is TGTGCCAGCAGTTCAACTGGGACTAGCGGTTTATACGAGCAGTACTTC. The full variable domain, with the rest looked up from reference TRBV28 and TRBJ2-7, is DVKVTQSSRYLVKRTGEKVFLECVQDMDHENMFWYRQDPGLGLRLIYFSYDVKMKEKGDIPEGYSVSREKKERFSLILESASTNQTSMYLCASSSTGTSGLYEQYFGPGTRLTVT.

This clonotype was counted a few times. The CDR3 DNA reads as TGTGCCATCAGTGAGTCGAACACCGGGGAGCTGTTTTTT. This translates into CAISESNTGELFF. The chain joins TRBV10-3 to TRBJ2-2; no reliable D call. Looked up from germline, CDR1 is ENHRY and CDR2 is SYGVKD. Trimming pared 0 bases from V and 1 base from J, leaving 0 bases between. This CDR3 region has 13 residues.

This clonotype was seen only a few times. The chain joins TRBV2 to TRBJ2-3, with D maybe TRBD2 (5 bases). Germline V gives CDR1 SNHLY, CDR2 FYNNEI. Trimming stripped 6 bases from V and 0 bases from J, with 10 bases between. The CDR3 has 14 residues. The CDR3: CASRERTSTDTQYF. The CDR3 bases are TGTGCCAGCAGGGAGCGGACTAGCACAGATACGCAGTATTTT.

This clonotype was picked up many times. The rearrangement uses TRBV28 and TRBJ2-1; no definite D call. V was pared by 7 bases and J by 4 bases, with 8 bases between. Germline CDR1 MDHEN, CDR2 SYDVKM. The CDR3 length is 12 residues. CDR3 sequence: CASTRPYNEQFF. The CDR3 bases are TGTGCCAGCACCCGTCCTTACAATGAGCAGTTCTTC.

This clonotype appeared a few times. CDR3 DNA: TGTGCCACCAGCAGAACAGGGGGCGCGGACTATGGCTACACCTTC. This gives the protein CATSRTGGADYGYTF. V is TRBV15 and J is TRBJ1-2, with TRBD1 matching over 9 bases. The CDR3 contains 15 residues. Germline CDR1 LNHNV, CDR2 YYDKDF (reference sequence). After removal of 2 bases from V and 3 bases from J, the junction contained 4 bases not matched to a gene. The whole variable domain, remainder taken from reference TRBV15 and TRBJ1-2, is DAMVIQNPRYQVTQFGKPVTLSCSQTLNHNVMYWYQQKSSQAPKLLFHYYDKDFNNEADTPDNFQSRRPNTSFCFLDIRSPGLGDTAMYLCATSRTGGADYGYTFGSGTRLTVV.

At least ten counts were recorded for this clonotype. V and J are TRBV12-3 or TRBV12-4 and TRBJ2-2, with D possibly being TRBD1 (6 bases). The CDR3 runs 14 residues. V was clipped by 3 bases and J by 6 bases, with 11 bases between them. CDR3 nucleotides: TGTGCCAGCAGTTTTAATCAGGGGCCCGGGGAGCTGTTTTTT. It translates to CASSFNQGPGELFF.

Many counts were recorded for this clonotype. V usage is TRBV7-3 and J usage is TRBJ2-1; TRBD2 is a possible D gene (6 bases). This CDR3 is 15 amino acids long. The V and J ends lost 4 bases and 6 bases respectively, with 16 bases between them. Germline V CDR1 and CDR2: SGHTA, FQGTGA. CDR3 nucleotides: TGTGCCAGCAGCTCTGGGACTGAGGTGTCCAATGAGCAGTTCTTC. Its protein is CASSSGTEVSNEQFF. Variable domain in full (rest from reference TRBV7-3 and TRBJ2-1): GAGVSQTPSNKVTEKGKYVELRCDPISGHTALYWYRQSLGQGPEFLIYFQGTGAADDSGLPNDRFFAVRPEGSVSTLKIQRTERGDSAVYLCASSSGTEVSNEQFFGPGTRLTVL.

The chain combines TRBV19 with TRBJ2-1; 7 bases align to TRBD1. V dropped 3 bases and J dropped 7; count of bases not matched to a gene: 6. CDR3 length: 14 residues. CDR1 LNHDA and CDR2 SQIVND come from the germline V gene (reference sequence). This CDR3 reads CASSIHRGGNEQFF. The CDR3 DNA is TGTGCCAGTAGTATCCACAGGGGTGGGAATGAGCAGTTCTTC.

This clonotype was counted only a few times. Being one base from a much bigger clone, this may be a read error. The rearrangement links TRBV20-1 to TRBJ2-5, with D perhaps TRBD1 or TRBD2 (6 bases each). The J call may be incorrect, as the DNA end agrees better with TRBJ2-1. The CDR3 length is 16 residues. CDR1 is DFQATT and CDR2 is SNEGSKA in the germline V gene (reference sequence). The CDR3 DNA is TGCAGTGCTAGAGAGCTGCATGGGGGGCTGGAAGAGACCCAGTTCTTC. Protein product: CSARELHGGLEETQFF.

V and J are TRBV4-1 and TRBJ2-3; D unclear. Germline V CDR1 and CDR2: MGHRA, YSYEKL. Trimming removed 0 bases from V and 4 bases from J, with 14 bases in between. CDR3 length equals 16 residues. The CDR3: CASSQEPPSVADTQYF. The CDR3, as DNA: TGCGCCAGCAGCCAAGAACCCCCCTCGGTGGCAGATACGCAGTATTTT.

The chain's CDR3 is CASSQWPRGSGNTIYF. Here the CDR3 DNA reads TGCGCCAGCAGCCAGTGGCCCCGGGGCTCTGGAAACACCATATATTTT. The chain uses TRBV4-1 and TRBJ1-3; no firm D call. The CDR3 totals 16 residues. V was clipped by 3 bases and J by 0 bases, with 12 bases between them. Germline CDR1 reads MGHRA; CDR2 reads YSYEKL.

This clonotype was counted ten times or more. This rearrangement joins TRBV29-1 to TRBJ2-5; no firm D call. Germline assignment: CDR1 SQVTM and CDR2 ANQGSEA. V was pared by 4 bases and J by 3 bases, with 12 bases between. This CDR3 is built from 13 residues. As DNA, the CDR3 is TGCAGCGTTGCGGCAGGAAGGGAAGAGACCCAGTACTTC. Translated, it gives CSVAAGREETQYF.

This clonotype was seen ten or more times. The rearrangement links TRBV6-1 to TRBJ2-7, with 7 positions matching TRBD1. The CDR3 is 14 amino acids. Germline V gene sequence: CDR1 MNHNS, CDR2 SASEGT. V lost 1 base, J lost 6 bases, and 6 bases stayed unmatched. The CDR3, as DNA: TGTGCCAGCAGTGAAGATCGGTGGGACAGCGAGCAGTACTTC. Amino acid sequence: CASSEDRWDSEQYF.

This rearrangement joins TRBV2 to TRBJ1-6; 10 bases align to TRBD1. V lost 4 bases, J lost 9 bases, and 3 bases stayed unmatched. The germline V gene encodes CDR1 SNHLY and CDR2 FYNNEI. The CDR3 spans 14 residues. CDR3 region: CASSVDRGGSPLHF. The CDR3, as DNA: TGTGCCAGCAGTGTGGACAGGGGGGGTTCACCCCTCCACTTT.

This clonotype was seen many times. This chain joins TRBV10-2 and TRBJ2-3; TRBD2 matches at 9 bases. The CDR3 sequence is 13 residues long. Per the germline V gene, CDR1 is WSHSY and CDR2 is SAAADI. The V segment lost 8 bases and the J segment 4 bases; nucleotides outside the gene matches: 4. CDR3 amino acids: CASRGLASDTQYF. CDR3 nucleotides: TGCGCCAGCCGGGGACTAGCTTCAGATACGCAGTATTTT.

The rearrangement joins TRBV20-1 to TRBJ1-2; D unresolved. The CDR3 loop spans 11 amino acids. Looked up from germline, CDR1 is DFQATT and CDR2 is SNEGSKA (reference sequence). Trimming pared 7 bases from V and 6 bases from J, leaving 12 bases between. The CDR3 region has the DNA TGCAGTGGGGTGGAAGCGGATGGCTACACCTTC. Translated, it gives CSGVEADGYTF.

This clonotype was counted only a few times. The rearrangement joins TRBV18 to TRBJ2-1; the match to TRBD1 covers 10 bases. J gave up 3 bases and V 0 bases, and 5 bases lay outside the gene matches. Germline V lookup: CDR1 KGHSH, CDR2 LQKENI. The CDR3 consists of 17 residues. CDR3 residues: CASSPPGTGELYNEQFF. The CDR3 coding sequence is TGTGCCAGCTCACCACCCGGGACAGGGGAGCTCTACAATGAGCAGTTCTTC.

This clonotype was counted a few times. The chain employs TRBV11-3 and TRBJ2-4, with 10 bases lining up with TRBD2. Trimming cost V 4 bases and J 8 bases; bases outside gene matches: 8. The CDR3 has 15 residues. Germline V gene data show CDR1 as SGHNT and CDR2 as YENEEA. For the CDR3, the DNA is TGTGCCAGCAGCTCATTATCTAGCGGGAGTGACATTCAGTACTTC. Amino acids: CASSSLSSGSDIQYF.

This clonotype was recorded many times. The rearrangement joins TRBV7-2 to TRBJ2-5; 7 nucleotides line up with TRBD1. CDR3 size: 15 residues. Germline assignment: CDR1 SGHTA and CDR2 FQGNSA. The V and J ends lost 0 bases and 5 bases, in that order; junction bases with no gene match: 6. The CDR3 nucleotides read TGTGCCAGCAGCTTAGCTATAGGGGGCAGGGAGACCCAGTACTTC. Translating gives CASSLAIGGRETQYF.